Included here is one TCR beta chain sequence, with context. This CDR3 has 13 amino acids. Trimming stripped 5 bases from V and 3 bases from J, with 10 bases between. Per the authors' pipeline: Scientists estimated how many nucleated cells there were by amplifying reference gene primers. Some clones are missing from TCRdb's copy, which holds only in-frame ones; the method was immunoSEQ multiplex PCR. For V, J and clone size, that table is used; D and trimming come from the DNA. The repertoire holds about 52,000 clones, with roughly 90% as singletons. This sample was included in a study of blood T cell repertoires in COVID-19. Study overall: Italy, Spain and the United States were the sources of the convalescent and acute COVID-19 samples. T cells, B-cell-depleted T cells, or PBMCs provided the cDNA or gDNA that served as material.

V gene TRBV12-3 or TRBV12-4 combines with J gene TRBJ1-1, with D tentatively TRBD1 (6 bases). Sequencing was carried out using peripheral blood. The receptor comes from a human donor with active COVID-19. The donor label of this sample is uncertain. CDR3 protein: CASSRTEDTEAFF. The DNA for the CDR3 is TGTGCCAGCAGTCGGACAGAAGACACTGAAGCTTTCTTT.